The 3 T cell receptor beta chains reported below all come from one sample, sequenced in a study of blood T cell repertoires in COVID-19. Method: immunoSEQ multiplex PCR; TCRdb's copy keeps in-frame clones and lacks some. In the table there are about 380,000 clones, roughly 84% of which are singletons. Specimen: PBMCs or T cells enriched from blood (not recorded which). All receptors come from a woman aged 30 to 39 who had recovered from COVID-19.

The V and J genes are TRBV4-2 and TRBJ2-3, with a weak D call TRBD2 (6 bases). CDR3 length: 16 amino acids. In germline, CDR1 is LGHNA, CDR2 YNFKEQ. Trimming left V 1 base short and J 1 base short, with 12 bases between. As DNA, the CDR3 is TGTGCCAGCAGCCAAGTTCGGGCGGGGCGCACAGATACGCAGTATTTT. Amino acids: CASSQVRAGRTDTQYF.

This chain uses TRBV10-3 with TRBJ2-5; D is possibly TRBD1 (5 bases). V gave up 3 bases and J gave up 0 bases, with 5 bases separating them. This CDR3 is 13 amino acids long. Germline values: CDR1 ENHRY, CDR2 SYGVKD. CDR3 residues: CAISEQDQETQYF. The CDR3 nucleotides read TGTGCCATCAGTGAACAGGACCAAGAGACCCAGTACTTC.

The V call is TRBV7-9, the J call TRBJ1-1; D gene ambiguous. The CDR3 is 15 amino acids. Germline CDR1 is SEHNR and CDR2 is FQNEAQ (reference sequence). V lost 4 bases, J lost 11 bases, and 23 bases lay in between. In nucleotides, the CDR3 is TGTGCCAGCAGCTCCCCTTGGTTTTCAGGCCGGCTGGCTTTCTTT. Its translation: CASSSPWFSGRLAFF.